The 20 T cell receptor beta chains reported below all come from one sample, sequenced in a study of T cell changes during pregnancy in multiple sclerosis. Here immunoSEQ multiplex PCR was the method, and the copy in TCRdb shows in-frame clones only, minus some. This table holds just over 65,000 clones, under 95% found once. Sequences were derived from peripheral blood, sampled in the second trimester of pregnancy. These receptors were taken from a female donor with multiple sclerosis, enrolled in a pregnancy study.

The rearrangement links TRBV9 to TRBJ2-5; D not certain. CDR1 and CDR2 (germline): SGDLS, YYNGEE. Trimming shortened V by 3 bases and J by 3 bases, and 15 bases separated the two germline ends. The CDR3 runs 15 residues. The CDR3 loop reads CASSEYAVREETQYF. In DNA form, the CDR3 reads TGTGCCAGCAGCGAGTACGCGGTCCGGGAAGAGACCCAGTACTTC.

The chain joins TRBV18 to TRBJ1-5; D remains unclear. Trimming took 5 bases from V and 5 from J, leaving 10 bases between them. There are 13 residues in the CDR3. Looked up from germline, CDR1 is KGHSH and CDR2 is LQKENI. CDR3 in DNA: TGTGCCAGCTCAAGTCAGAGGGATCAGCCCCAGCATTTT. It is translated as CASSSQRDQPQHF.

V and J are TRBV12-5 and TRBJ1-1, with 7 bases that match TRBD1. The CDR3 contains 18 residues. V trimming: 0 bases; J trimming: 1 base; junction bases outside the gene matches: 11. CDR1 and CDR2 from the germline V gene are LGHNT and FRNRAP. This CDR3 is CASGLVLGQDPSNTEAFF. In DNA form, the CDR3 reads TGTGCTAGTGGTTTGGTACTTGGACAGGACCCTTCGAACACTGAAGCTTTCTTT.

J is TRBJ2-2 and V is TRBV27, with 8 nucleotides matching TRBD1. Trimming took 1 base from V and 4 from J; bases not matched to a gene: 5. CDR3 length equals 16 residues. Per germline, CDR1 MNHEY and CDR2 SMNVEV (reference sequence). CDR3 DNA: TGTGCCAGCAGTTTATGGAGCAGGGGGCGCACCGGGGAGCTGTTTTTT. Translating it yields CASSLWSRGRTGELFF.

This chain uses TRBV18 with TRBJ2-6; 9 bases align to TRBD1. Germline CDR1 reads KGHSH; CDR2 reads LQKENI. Trimming cost V 3 bases and J 0 bases; bases outside gene matches: 6. This CDR3 has 18 amino acids. CDR3 DNA: TGTGCCAGCTCACCGGCCGGGACAGGGACCTCTGGGGCCAACGTCCTGACTTTC. It translates to CASSPAGTGTSGANVLTF.

The genes are TRBV27 and TRBJ1-1; 9 positions match TRBD1. The CDR3 runs to 17 residues. After removal of 4 bases from V and 1 base from J, the junction contained 10 bases not matched to a gene. Germline V CDR1 and CDR2: MNHEY, SMNVEV (reference sequence). CDR3 nucleotides: TGTGCCAGCAGTTCCCCAACAGGGGGCGCGAGGAACACTGAAGCTTTCTTT. Amino acid sequence: CASSSPTGGARNTEAFF.

The rearrangement uses TRBV29-1 and TRBJ2-3; 8 bases fit TRBD2. The CDR3 runs to 15 residues. CDR1 and CDR2 from the germline V gene are SQVTM and ANQGSEA. The V segment lost 3 bases and the J segment 0 bases; nucleotides outside the gene matches: 5. The DNA of the CDR3 is TGCAGCGTTGACAATAGCGGGGCCAGCACAGATACGCAGTATTTT. Translation: CSVDNSGASTDTQYF.

The chain recombines TRBV12-2 with TRBJ2-5; the table's D call, TRBD1, was not checked against the DNA. TRBV12-2 is tagged as a pseudogene. The CDR3 has 18 residues. CDR3 sequence: CASRLANRGFWLQETQYF. CDR3 coding DNA: TGTGCAAGTCGCTTAGCGAACAGGGGCTTCTGGCTTCAAGAGACCCAGTACTTC.

The chain recombines TRBV5-1 with TRBJ1-1, with a possible D match to TRBD1 (5 bases). Trimming took off 5 bases at V and 3 bases at J, with 11 bases between the two ends. Germline assignment: CDR1 SGHRS and CDR2 YFSETQ. The CDR3 runs to 13 residues. The CDR3 here is CASRGREDTEAFF. CDR3 DNA: TGCGCCAGCAGGGGCAGGGAGGACACTGAAGCTTTCTTT. The complete variable domain, with remaining parts taken from reference TRBV5-1 and TRBJ1-1, reads KAGVTQTPRYLIKTRGQQVTLSCSPISGHRSVSWYQQTPGQGLQFLFEYFSETQRNKGNFPGRFSGRQFSNSRSEMNVSTLELGDSALYLCASRGREDTEAFFGQGTRLTVV.

The J gene is TRBJ2-2, the V gene TRBV4-1, with a tentative D call TRBD1 (6 bases). The germline CDR1 and CDR2 sequences are MGHRA and YSYEKL. The CDR3 is 14 amino acids. Trimming took 5 bases from V and 5 from J, leaving 12 bases between them. This chain's CDR3 is CASSAQGWTGELFF. CDR3 bases: TGCGCCAGCAGCGCACAGGGTTGGACCGGGGAGCTGTTTTTT.

The chain is built from TRBV7-7 and TRBJ1-3, with D perhaps matching TRBD1 (6 bases). The DNA matches TRBJ2-2 better at its end, which makes the J call doubtful. This CDR3 has 14 amino acids. CDR1 is SSHAT, CDR2 FNYEAQ, per germline (reference sequence). CDR3 bases: TGTGCCAGCAGCTTAGACAGGGTGGCCGGGGAGCTGTTTTTT. Encoded protein: CASSLDRVAGELFF.

The rearrangement links TRBV7-2 to TRBJ1-6, with 7 bases that match TRBD1. Trimming cost V 0 bases and J 8 bases; bases outside gene matches: 4. The germline V gene has CDR1 SGHTA and CDR2 FQGNSA. This CDR3 is built from 15 residues. CDR3 region: CASSLAKGGDSPLHF. Here the CDR3 DNA reads TGTGCCAGCAGCTTAGCGAAAGGGGGCGATTCACCCCTCCACTTT.

J is TRBJ2-3 and V is TRBV18; 12 nucleotides agree with TRBD2. J gave up 0 bases and V 4 bases, and 5 bases lay outside the gene matches. The germline CDR1 and CDR2 sequences are KGHSH and LQKENI. This CDR3 spans 17 amino acids. CDR3 in amino acids: CASSLWTSGTSTDTQYF. CDR3 bases: TGTGCCAGCTCACTCTGGACTAGCGGGACTAGCACAGATACGCAGTATTTT. The complete variable domain, with remaining parts taken from reference TRBV18 and TRBJ2-3, reads NAGVMQNPRHLVRRRGQEARLRCSPMKGHSHVYWYRQLPEEGLKFMVYLQKENIIDESGMPKERFSAEFPKEGPSILRIQQVVRGDSAAYFCASSLWTSGTSTDTQYFGPGTRLTVL.

This sequence joins TRBV9 and TRBJ1-4; D is possibly TRBD1 (6 bases). V lost 0 bases, J lost 8 bases, and 11 bases lay in between. Germline assignment: CDR1 SGDLS and CDR2 YYNGEE. The CDR3 runs 14 residues. The CDR3 coding sequence is TGTGCCAGCAGCGTAGGGCTTGGGACAGAAAAACTGTTTTTT. This translates into CASSVGLGTEKLFF.

This chain joins TRBV9 and TRBJ2-1; 11 positions agree with TRBD2. Germline loops: CDR1 SGDLS, CDR2 YYNGEE. V gave up 0 bases and J gave up 3 bases; unmatched junction bases: 11. This CDR3 has 19 amino acids. Here the CDR3 reads CASSVVASGGTPYYNEQFF. In nucleotides, the CDR3 is TGTGCCAGCAGCGTAGTCGCTAGCGGGGGGACCCCGTACTACAATGAGCAGTTCTTC.

This clone was observed once. The chain carries TRBV9 and TRBJ1-4, with 8 bases identical to TRBD1. Germline assignment: CDR1 SGDLS and CDR2 YYNGEE. This CDR3 has 15 amino acids. J lost 2 bases, V lost 4 bases, and 4 bases had no gene match. The CDR3 is CASSPTGATNEKLFF. The CDR3 bases are TGTGCCAGCAGCCCGACAGGGGCTACTAATGAAAAACTGTTTTTT.

The chain's CDR3 is CATSRGHLAGTIGETQYF. The CDR3 nucleotides read TGTGCCACCAGCAGAGGCCATTTAGCGGGGACAATTGGGGAGACCCAGTACTTC. This chain connects TRBV15 to TRBJ2-5; 8 nucleotides agree with TRBD2. The CDR3 is 18 residues long. The V gene end was trimmed by 1 base and the J gene end by 5 bases; junction bases not matched to a gene: 15. In germline, CDR1 is LNHNV, CDR2 YYDKDF (reference sequence).

This chain joins TRBV7-6 and TRBJ2-5; 15 nucleotides agree with TRBD2. V gave up 5 bases and J gave up 4 bases; unmatched junction bases: 11. CDR1 and CDR2 from the germline V gene are SGHVS and FNYEAQ. CDR3 length equals 18 residues. The CDR3 bases are TGTGCCAGCAGCCTCAGGACTAGCGGGGGGGCAAGTGGAGAGACCCAGTACTTC. Residues: CASSLRTSGGASGETQYF.

This clone is labeled medium-sized. The rearrangement joins TRBV2 to TRBJ2-5; 9 bases map to TRBD2. This CDR3 is 15 amino acids long. Unmatched junction bases numbered 4, after V lost 3 bases and J lost 2 bases. The germline V gene encodes CDR1 SNHLY and CDR2 FYNNEI. The CDR3 region has the DNA TGTGCCAGCAGTGATCAGCGGGGGGATCAAGAGACCCAGTACTTC. Amino acid sequence: CASSDQRGDQETQYF.

V and J are TRBV7-8 and TRBJ1-1; no firm D call. The CDR3 has 12 residues. The germline CDR1 and CDR2 sequences are SGHVS and FQNEAQ. The V gene lost 0 bases and the J gene lost 4 bases, with 3 bases spanning the gap. The CDR3 protein is CASSLAVTEAFF. The CDR3 nucleotides read TGTGCCAGCAGCTTAGCCGTCACTGAAGCTTTCTTT.